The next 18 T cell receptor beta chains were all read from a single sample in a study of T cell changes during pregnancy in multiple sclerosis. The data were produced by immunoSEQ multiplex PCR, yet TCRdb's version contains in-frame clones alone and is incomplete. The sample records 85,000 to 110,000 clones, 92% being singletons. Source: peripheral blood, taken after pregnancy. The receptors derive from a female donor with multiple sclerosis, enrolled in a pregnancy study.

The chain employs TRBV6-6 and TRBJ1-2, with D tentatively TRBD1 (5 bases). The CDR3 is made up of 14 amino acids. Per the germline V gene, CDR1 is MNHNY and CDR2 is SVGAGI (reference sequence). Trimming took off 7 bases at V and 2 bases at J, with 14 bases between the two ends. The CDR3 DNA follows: TGTGCCAGCACCCGGGGGGTAGGGAACTATGGCTACACCTTC. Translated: CASTRGVGNYGYTF.

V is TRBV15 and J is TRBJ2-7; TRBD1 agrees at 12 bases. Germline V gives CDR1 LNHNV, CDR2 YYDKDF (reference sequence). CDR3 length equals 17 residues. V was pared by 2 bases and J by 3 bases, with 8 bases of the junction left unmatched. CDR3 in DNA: TGTGCCACCAGCAGAATTATCGGGACAGGGGGCGGCTACGAGCAGTACTTC. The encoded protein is CATSRIIGTGGGYEQYF.

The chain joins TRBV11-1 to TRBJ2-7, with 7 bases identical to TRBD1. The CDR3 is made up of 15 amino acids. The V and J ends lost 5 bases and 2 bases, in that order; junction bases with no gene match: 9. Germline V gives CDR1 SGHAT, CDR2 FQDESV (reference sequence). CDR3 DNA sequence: TGTGCCAGCAGCCCCGGGACAGTGAGACCCTACGAGCAGTACTTC. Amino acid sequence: CASSPGTVRPYEQYF.

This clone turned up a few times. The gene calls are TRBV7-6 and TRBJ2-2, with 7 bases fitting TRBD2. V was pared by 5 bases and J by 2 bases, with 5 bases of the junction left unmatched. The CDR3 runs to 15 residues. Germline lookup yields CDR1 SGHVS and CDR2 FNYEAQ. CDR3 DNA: TGTGCCAGCAGCCCTTCTAGCGGAAACACCGGGGAGCTGTTTTTT. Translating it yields CASSPSSGNTGELFF.

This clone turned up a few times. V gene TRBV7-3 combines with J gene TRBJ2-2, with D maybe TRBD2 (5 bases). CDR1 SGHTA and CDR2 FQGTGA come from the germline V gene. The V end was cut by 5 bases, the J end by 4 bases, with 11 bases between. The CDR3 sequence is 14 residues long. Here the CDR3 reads CASSLAHFTGELFF. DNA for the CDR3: TGTGCCAGCAGCCTAGCACATTTCACCGGGGAGCTGTTTTTT. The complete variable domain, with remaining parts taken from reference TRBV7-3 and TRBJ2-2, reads GAGVSQTPSNKVTEKGKYVELRCDPISGHTALYWYRQSLGQGPEFLIYFQGTGAADDSGLPNDRFFAVRPEGSVSTLKIQRTERGDSAVYLCASSLAHFTGELFFGEGSRLTVL.

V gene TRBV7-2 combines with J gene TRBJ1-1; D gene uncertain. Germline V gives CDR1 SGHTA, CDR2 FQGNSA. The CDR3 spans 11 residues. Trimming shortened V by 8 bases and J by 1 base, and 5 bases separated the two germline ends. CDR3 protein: CASSQNTEAFF. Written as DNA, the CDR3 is TGTGCCAGCTCACAGAACACTGAAGCTTTCTTT.

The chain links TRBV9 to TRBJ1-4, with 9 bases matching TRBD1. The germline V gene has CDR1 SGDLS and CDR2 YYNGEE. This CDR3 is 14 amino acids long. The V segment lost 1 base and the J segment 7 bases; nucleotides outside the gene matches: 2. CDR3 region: CASSVWDRAEKLFF. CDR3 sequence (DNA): TGTGCCAGCAGCGTATGGGACAGGGCTGAAAAACTGTTTTTT.

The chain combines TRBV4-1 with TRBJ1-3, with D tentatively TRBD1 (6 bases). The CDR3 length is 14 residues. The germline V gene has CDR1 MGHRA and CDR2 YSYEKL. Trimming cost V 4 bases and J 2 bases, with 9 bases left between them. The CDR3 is CASSLDRAGNTIYF. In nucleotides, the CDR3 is TGCGCCAGCAGCCTGGACAGAGCTGGAAACACCATATATTTT.

The CDR3 sequence is CAWTAQTNTEAFF. CDR3 coding DNA: TGTGCCTGGACCGCACAGACGAACACTGAAGCTTTCTTT. The V call is TRBV30, the J call TRBJ1-1; D is ambiguous. From germline, CDR1 is GTSNPN and CDR2 SVGIG (reference sequence). CDR3 size: 13 residues. Trimming took off 4 bases at V and 1 base at J, with 10 bases between the two ends.

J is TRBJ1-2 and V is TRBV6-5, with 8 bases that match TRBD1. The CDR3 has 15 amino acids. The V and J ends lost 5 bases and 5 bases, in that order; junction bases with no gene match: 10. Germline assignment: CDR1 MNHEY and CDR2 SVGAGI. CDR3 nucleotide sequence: TGTGCCAGCAGTGGACAGGGCGTGACGCAATATGGCTACACCTTC. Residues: CASSGQGVTQYGYTF.

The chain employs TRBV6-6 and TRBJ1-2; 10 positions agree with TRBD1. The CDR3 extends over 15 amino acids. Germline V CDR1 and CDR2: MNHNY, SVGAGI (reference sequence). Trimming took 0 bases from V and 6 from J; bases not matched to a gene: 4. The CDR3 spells CASSYSTGGFHGYTF. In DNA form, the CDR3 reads TGTGCCAGCAGTTACTCGACAGGGGGCTTTCATGGCTACACCTTC.

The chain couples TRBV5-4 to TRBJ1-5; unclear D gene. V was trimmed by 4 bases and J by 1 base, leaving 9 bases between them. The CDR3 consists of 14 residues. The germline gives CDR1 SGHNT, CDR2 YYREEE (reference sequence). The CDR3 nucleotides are TGTGCCAGCAGCGAACAACCAAGCAATCAGCCCCAGCATTTT. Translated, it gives CASSEQPSNQPQHF. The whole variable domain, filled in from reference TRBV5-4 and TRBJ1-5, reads ETGVTQSPTHLIKTRGQQVTLRCSSQSGHNTVSWYQQALGQGPQFIFQYYREEENGRGNFPPRFSGLQFPNYSSELNVNALELDDSALYLCASSEQPSNQPQHFGDGTRLSIL.

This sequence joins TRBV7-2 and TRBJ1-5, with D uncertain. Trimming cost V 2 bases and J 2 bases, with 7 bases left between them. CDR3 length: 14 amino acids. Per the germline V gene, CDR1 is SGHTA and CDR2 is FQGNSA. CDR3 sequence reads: CASSLWPGNQPQHF. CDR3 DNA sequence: TGTGCCAGCAGCTTATGGCCCGGCAATCAGCCCCAGCATTTT.

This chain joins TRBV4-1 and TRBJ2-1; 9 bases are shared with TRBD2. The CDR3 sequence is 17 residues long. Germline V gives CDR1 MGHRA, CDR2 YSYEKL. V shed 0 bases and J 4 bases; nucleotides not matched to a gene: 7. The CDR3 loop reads CASSQDRLAGTYNEQFF. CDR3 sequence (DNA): TGCGCCAGCAGCCAAGATCGGCTAGCGGGGACTTACAATGAGCAGTTCTTC.

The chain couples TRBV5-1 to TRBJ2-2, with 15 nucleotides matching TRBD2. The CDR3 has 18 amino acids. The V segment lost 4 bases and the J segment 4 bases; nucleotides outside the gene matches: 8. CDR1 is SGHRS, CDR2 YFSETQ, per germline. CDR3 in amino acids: CASSPRTSGRAVTGELFF. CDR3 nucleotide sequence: TGCGCCAGCAGCCCTAGGACTAGCGGGAGGGCCGTCACCGGGGAGCTGTTTTTT.

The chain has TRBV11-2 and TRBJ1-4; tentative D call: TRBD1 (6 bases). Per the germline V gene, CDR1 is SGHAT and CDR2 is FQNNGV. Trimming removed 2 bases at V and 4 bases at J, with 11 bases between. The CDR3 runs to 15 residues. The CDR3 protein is CASSLSRGSNEKLFF. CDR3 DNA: TGTGCCAGCAGCTTATCCAGGGGAAGTAATGAAAAACTGTTTTTT.

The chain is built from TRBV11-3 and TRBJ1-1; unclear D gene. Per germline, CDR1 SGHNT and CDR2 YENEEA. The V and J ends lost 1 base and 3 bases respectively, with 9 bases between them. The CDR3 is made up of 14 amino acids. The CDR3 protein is CASSLGSGDTEAFF. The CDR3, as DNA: TGTGCCAGCAGCTTAGGGTCCGGGGACACTGAAGCTTTCTTT.

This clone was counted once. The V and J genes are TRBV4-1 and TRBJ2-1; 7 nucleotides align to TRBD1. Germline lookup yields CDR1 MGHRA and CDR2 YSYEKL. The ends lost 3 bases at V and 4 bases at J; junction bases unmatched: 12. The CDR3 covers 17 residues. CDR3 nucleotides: TGCGCCAGCAGCCACCCCGCGCCGGGACAGCATTACAATGAGCAGTTCTTC. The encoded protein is CASSHPAPGQHYNEQFF.